This T cell receptor beta chain originates from a study of OX40 agonist ivuxolimab in advanced cancers. The wider study: Ivuxolimab, an antibody acting as an agonist of OX40 (CD134), was used to treat patients.

Trimming took off 4 bases at V and 4 bases at J, with 22 bases between the two ends. Germline loops: CDR1 MGHRA, CDR2 YSYEKL. The CDR3 totals 17 residues. The method was immunoSEQ multiplex PCR; TCRdb's version includes in-frame clones alone and lacks a portion of them. The profile shows about 57,000 clones, around 93% of them singletons. This sequence originates from an adult with an advanced solid tumor such as melanoma, head and neck, liver or kidney cancer. Specimen: CD4+ or CD8+ T cells sorted from blood, collected in a trial of the OX40 agonist ivuxolimab. The chain is built from TRBV4-1 and TRBJ1-2, with D tentatively TRBD1 (5 bases). The CDR3 sequence: CASSPPSVLGGSYGYTF. In DNA form, the CDR3 reads TGCGCCAGCAGCCCCCCGAGCGTACTCGGGGGATCCTATGGCTACACCTTC.